The following is a T cell receptor beta chain sequence with its context. The record originates from a study of OX40 agonist ivuxolimab in advanced cancers. This CDR3 region has 16 residues. Per germline, CDR1 MNHEY and CDR2 SMNVEV (reference sequence). V trimming: 2 bases; J trimming: 2 bases; junction bases outside the gene matches: 6. Data came from immunoSEQ multiplex PCR; TCRdb stores just in-frame clones and leaves some out. The sample lists approximately 47,000 clones; 85% to 90% were seen once. The TCR comes from an adult with an advanced solid tumor such as melanoma, head and neck, liver or kidney cancer. The J gene is TRBJ1-5, the V gene TRBV27, with 7 bases that match TRBD1. Sample: CD4+ or CD8+ T cells sorted from blood, taken in a trial of the OX40 agonist ivuxolimab. The CDR3 is CASSLGTAGGNQPQHF. CDR3 in DNA: TGTGCCAGCAGTTTAGGGACAGCGGGAGGCAATCAGCCCCAGCATTTT.